A selection of T cell receptor beta chains follows, all from one sample in a study of identical twins. From the 5' RACE reads, TCRdb called clonotypes with MiXCR, one entry per CDR3 protein. The sample comprises 250,000 to 300,000 distinct CDR3 sequences, 8.5% to 9.5% of which are singletons, and about 7.1% rests with the top ten. The same sample was also used in a study of yellow fever vaccine responses in identical twins.

Sequencing was done on a sample of CD8+ T cells sorted from blood. All receptors come from a young woman in good health. The CDR3 runs from the conserved cysteine through the conserved F or W. D genes are given only for firm matches. Only some rows state a clone size, as once, few, many or a class for expanded clones.

>13|.|TRBV20-1|TRBJ2-3|.
CSARVAGSDTQYF
TGCAGTGCTAGAGTAGCAGGGTCAGATACGCAGTATTTT
>11|.|TRBV12-3/TRBV12-4|TRBJ2-2|many
CASSFTGELFF
TGTGCCAGCAGCTTCACCGGGGAGCTGTTTTTT
>14|TRBD2|TRBV20-1|TRBJ2-5|few
CSARPASGQETQYF
TGCAGTGCTAGACCCGCTAGCGGCCAAGAGACCCAGTACTTC
>14|TRBD2|TRBV12-3/TRBV12-4|TRBJ2-1|.
CASRLAGVYNEQFF
TGTGCCAGCAGACTAGCGGGGGTATACAATGAGCAGTTCTTC
>16|TRBD2|TRBV20-1|TRBJ2-7|.
CSARDLKRGDSYEQYF
TGCAGTGCTAGAGATCTGAAGCGGGGGGACTCCTACGAGCAGTACTTC
>15|.|TRBV30|TRBJ2-1|.
CAWRSGQGRGNEQFF
TGTGCCTGGAGGTCAGGGCAGGGTCGAGGCAATGAGCAGTTCTTC
>14|.|TRBV18|TRBJ2-7|once
CASSPLESLYEQYF
TGTGCCAGCTCCCCATTAGAGTCTCTCTACGAGCAGTACTTC
>16|TRBD2|TRBV27|TRBJ2-3|few
CASRLEVAGDTDTQYF
TGTGCCAGCCGCCTCGAGGTCGCGGGGGACACAGATACGCAGTATTTT
>14|.|TRBV5-1|TRBJ1-1|few
CASSLVNTDTEAFF
TGCGCCAGCAGCTTGGTCAACACGGACACTGAAGCTTTCTTT
>13|.|TRBV28|TRBJ2-7|.
CASNLGVLYEQYF
TGTGCCAGTAACCTGGGGGTACTCTACGAGCAGTACTTC
>12|.|TRBV7-2|TRBJ2-7|.
CASSPIPPEQYF
TGTGCCAGCAGCCCCATCCCTCCCGAGCAGTACTTC
>15|.|TRBV5-6|TRBJ2-1|few
CASSPRQRPSNEQFF
TGTGCCAGCAGCCCCCGTCAACGGCCCTCCAATGAGCAGTTCTTC
>13|.|TRBV9|TRBJ1-2|.
CASRRGPPYGYTF
TGTGCCAGCCGCAGGGGCCCACCCTATGGCTACACCTTC
>18|.|TRBV11-1|TRBJ2-5|.
CASSLEPDWGLDQETQYF
TGTGCCAGCAGTTTAGAACCCGATTGGGGTCTGGATCAAGAGACCCAGTACTTC
>16|TRBD2|TRBV20-1|TRBJ2-2|many
CSAWGPASGTTGELFF
TGCAGTGCTTGGGGTCCCGCTAGCGGGACTACCGGGGAGCTGTTTTTT
>14|.|TRBV6-2/TRBV6-3|TRBJ2-2|many
CASGTGEDTGELFF
TGTGCCAGCGGGACGGGAGAGGACACCGGGGAGCTGTTTTTT
>14|.|TRBV7-9|TRBJ2-7|many
CASSTDSTSYEQYF
TGTGCCAGCAGCACGGACAGTACGTCCTACGAGCAGTACTTC
>12|.|TRBV25-1|TRBJ2-7|few
CASLGTYYEQYF
TGTGCCAGCCTAGGGACATATTACGAGCAGTACTTC
>14|TRBD1|TRBV10-2|TRBJ2-5|few
CASAMTGGAETQYF
TGCGCCAGCGCGATGACAGGGGGCGCGGAGACCCAGTACTTC
>14|.|TRBV3-1|TRBJ2-5|.
CASSPVSGSETQYF
TGTGCCAGCAGCCCTGTATCGGGGTCGGAGACCCAGTACTTC
>17|TRBD2|TRBV15|TRBJ2-1|many
CATSSHPVLAGENEQFF
TGTGCCACCAGCAGCCACCCCGTCTTGGCGGGGGAGAATGAGCAGTTCTTC
>17|.|TRBV7-9|TRBJ2-1|.
CASSLAGRATGDNEQFF
TGTGCCAGCAGCTTAGCGGGGCGGGCAACGGGGGACAATGAGCAGTTCTTC
>14|.|TRBV29-1|TRBJ2-1|.
CSVPPTWGLGEQFF
TGCAGCGTTCCCCCCACTTGGGGGCTCGGTGAGCAGTTCTTC
>15|.|TRBV20-1|TRBJ2-5|.
CSARWDRRPQETQYF
TGCAGTGCTAGATGGGACCGGAGGCCACAAGAGACCCAGTACTTC
>14|.|TRBV28|TRBJ1-2|few
CASSIRTQFYGYTF
TGTGCCAGCAGTATCAGGACCCAGTTCTATGGCTACACCTTC
>15|TRBD2|TRBV3-1|TRBJ2-7|many
CASSEGSGGAYEQYF
TGTGCCAGCAGCGAGGGGAGCGGGGGGGCCTACGAGCAGTACTTC
>13|.|TRBV6-2/TRBV6-3|TRBJ2-1|many
CASSLRDVNEQFF
TGTGCCAGCTCCCTTAGGGACGTAAATGAGCAGTTCTTC
>12|.|TRBV2|TRBJ2-1|many
CASIIGVDEQFF
TGTGCCAGCATTATAGGGGTAGATGAGCAGTTCTTC
>10|.|TRBV29-1|TRBJ1-2|few
CSVRDYGYTF
TGCAGCGTTAGGGACTATGGCTACACCTTC